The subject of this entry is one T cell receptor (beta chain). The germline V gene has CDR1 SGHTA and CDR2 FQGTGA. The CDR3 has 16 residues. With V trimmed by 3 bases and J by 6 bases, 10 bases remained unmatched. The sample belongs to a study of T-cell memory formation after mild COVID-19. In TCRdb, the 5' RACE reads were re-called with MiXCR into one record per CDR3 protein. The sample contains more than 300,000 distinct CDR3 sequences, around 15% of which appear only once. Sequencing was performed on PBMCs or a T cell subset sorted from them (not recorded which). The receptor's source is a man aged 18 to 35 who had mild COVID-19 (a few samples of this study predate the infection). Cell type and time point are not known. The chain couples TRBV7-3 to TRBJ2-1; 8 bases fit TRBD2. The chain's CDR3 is CASSFTGTSTGNEQFF. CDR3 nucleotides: TGTGCCAGCAGCTTTACCGGGACTAGTACGGGCAATGAGCAGTTCTTC. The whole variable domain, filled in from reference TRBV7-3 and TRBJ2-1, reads GAGVSQTPSNKVTEKGKYVELRCDPISGHTALYWYRQSLGQGPEFLIYFQGTGAADDSGLPNDRFFAVRPEGSVSTLKIQRTERGDSAVYLCASSFTGTSTGNEQFFGPGTRLTVL.